Each of the 28 T cell receptor beta chains below was sequenced from the same sample in a study of cytomegalovirus exposure and HLA in healthy donors. With 60 Vbeta and 13 Jbeta primers, the PCR was carried out. Some clones are missing from TCRdb's copy, which holds only in-frame ones; the method was immunoSEQ multiplex PCR. The sample lists roughly 120,000 clones, 75% to 85% occurring once. The sample taken for sequencing was PBMCs. The receptors derive from a man aged 50 or older in good health and CMV-seronegative.

The chain couples TRBV5-1 to TRBJ2-5; possibly TRBD2 for D (5 bases). The germline V gene has CDR1 SGHRS and CDR2 YFSETQ. V dropped 2 bases and J dropped 5 bases, with 13 bases sitting between them. The CDR3 covers 14 residues. This CDR3 is CASSLAAPGETQYF. In DNA, the CDR3 is TGCGCCAGCAGCTTAGCGGCCCCGGGGGAGACCCAGTACTTC.

V usage is TRBV4-1 and J usage is TRBJ2-3; the D is unclear. Deletions cut 3 bases from V and 5 bases from J, with 9 bases between. CDR1 and CDR2 (germline): MGHRA, YSYEKL. The CDR3 totals 13 residues. This chain's CDR3 is CASSQGYGDTQYF. The CDR3 DNA reads TGCGCCAGCAGCCAGGGCTACGGAGATACGCAGTATTTT.

The J gene is TRBJ1-2, the V gene TRBV6-1; D unresolved. Trimming left V 0 bases short and J 7 bases short, with 12 bases between. The CDR3 runs 14 residues. The germline V gene encodes CDR1 MNHNS and CDR2 SASEGT. Written as DNA, the CDR3 is TGTGCCAGCAGTGAAGCTTCCCCCCCAGGTGGCTACACCTTC. Its translation: CASSEASPPGGYTF.

V is TRBV2 and J is TRBJ1-5; D may be TRBD1 (6 bases). Trimming removed 6 bases at V and 5 bases at J, with 20 bases between. The CDR3 is 16 amino acids. Germline V gives CDR1 SNHLY, CDR2 FYNNEI. The CDR3: CASRTPGTITDQPQHF. The CDR3 DNA reads TGTGCCAGCAGAACCCCCGGGACAATAACCGATCAGCCCCAGCATTTT.

This chain connects TRBV19 to TRBJ2-2; D might be TRBD1 (5 bases). This CDR3 is 17 amino acids long. Germline CDR1 is LNHDA and CDR2 is SQIVND (reference sequence). The ends were cut back, 2 bases at V and 7 bases at J, with 20 bases in the middle. CDR3 residues: CASSITVESQGGGELFF. CDR3 bases: TGTGCCAGTAGTATAACGGTGGAAAGTCAGGGTGGCGGGGAGCTGTTTTTT. The entire variable domain, with the rest obtained from reference TRBV19 and TRBJ2-2, is as follows: DGGITQSPKYLFRKEGQNVTLSCEQNLNHDAMYWYRQDPGQGLRLIYYSQIVNDFQKGDIAEGYSVSREKKESFPLTVTSAQKNPTAFYLCASSITVESQGGGELFFGEGSRLTVL.

The chain employs TRBV18 and TRBJ1-4, with D unclear. This CDR3 spans 16 amino acids. Trimming took off 6 bases at V and 7 bases at J, with 21 bases between the two ends. Germline V gene sequence: CDR1 KGHSH, CDR2 LQKENI. The CDR3 here is CASSPTTGTRGEKLFF. CDR3 coding DNA: TGTGCCAGCTCCCCAACGACGGGTACCCGGGGTGAAAAACTGTTTTTT.

V usage is TRBV6-5 and J usage is TRBJ1-2; tentatively, D is TRBD1 (6 bases). The CDR3 is made up of 13 amino acids. V shed 6 bases and J shed 2 bases, with 10 bases lying between them. Germline V gene lookup returns CDR1 MNHEY and CDR2 SVGAGI. As DNA, the CDR3 is TGTGCCAGCAGACTCACAGGGAACTATGGCTACACCTTC. Translated, it gives CASRLTGNYGYTF.

V gene TRBV7-9 combines with J gene TRBJ2-2; D not certain. This CDR3 contains 14 residues. Germline V gives CDR1 SEHNR, CDR2 FQNEAQ (reference sequence). Trimming took off 1 base at V and 0 bases at J, with 3 bases between the two ends. Here the CDR3 DNA reads TGTGCCAGCAGCTTAGTTACGAACACCGGGGAGCTGTTTTTT. Translating it yields CASSLVTNTGELFF.

V is TRBV7-7 and J is TRBJ2-5; TRBD2 matches at 9 bases. Germline V gene data show CDR1 as SSHAT and CDR2 as FNYEAQ (reference sequence). The CDR3 runs 15 residues. J lost 2 bases, V lost 3 bases, and 4 bases had no gene match. This CDR3 is CASSFGAGGQETQYF. The CDR3 region has the DNA TGTGCCAGCAGCTTCGGTGCGGGGGGGCAAGAGACCCAGTACTTC.

This clone was recorded a few times. The chain combines TRBV2 with TRBJ2-1; no clear D gene. Germline-derived CDR1 and CDR2 are SNHLY and FYNNEI. V was cut by 3 bases and J by 10 bases, with 16 bases left in between. The CDR3 runs to 14 residues. CDR3 amino acids: CASSEETPKREQFF. For the CDR3, the DNA is TGTGCCAGCAGTGAGGAGACCCCAAAGAGGGAGCAGTTCTTC.

The chain has TRBV2 and TRBJ1-5; no reliable D call. CDR1 is SNHLY and CDR2 is FYNNEI in the germline V gene. Deletions cut 1 base from V and 7 bases from J, with 8 bases between. This CDR3 has 13 residues. In nucleotides, the CDR3 is TGTGCCAGCAGTGAAGGGTTTAGCCAGCCCCAGCATTTT. Its protein is CASSEGFSQPQHF.

The chain links TRBV6-1 to TRBJ1-4, with D possibly being TRBD1 (5 bases). The germline V gene encodes CDR1 MNHNS and CDR2 SASEGT. Trimming stripped 1 base from V and 6 bases from J, with 12 bases between. The CDR3 is made up of 15 amino acids. The CDR3 sequence: CASSEGLQGDEKLFF. The CDR3 region has the DNA TGTGCCAGCAGTGAAGGGTTGCAGGGCGATGAAAAACTGTTTTTT.

The chain couples TRBV5-4 to TRBJ2-1; 12 bases align to TRBD2. This CDR3 comprises 15 residues. From germline, CDR1 is SGHNT and CDR2 YYREEE (reference sequence). Losses at the gene ends were 4 bases for V and 2 bases for J; bases not matched to a gene: 1. CDR3 DNA: TGTGCCAGCAGCCCTAGCGGGGGGGCCTACAATGAGCAGTTCTTC. Protein sequence: CASSPSGGAYNEQFF. Using reference TRBV5-4 and TRBJ2-1 for the parts outside the CDR3, the full variable domain is ETGVTQSPTHLIKTRGQQVTLRCSSQSGHNTVSWYQQALGQGPQFIFQYYREEENGRGNFPPRFSGLQFPNYSSELNVNALELDDSALYLCASSPSGGAYNEQFFGPGTRLTVL.

The V gene is TRBV28, the J gene TRBJ1-2; D remains ambiguous. From germline, CDR1 is MDHEN and CDR2 SYDVKM. Trimming stripped 6 bases from V and 5 bases from J, with 7 bases between. This CDR3 contains 11 residues. The CDR3 nucleotides are TGTGCCAGCAGAGAGATATATGGCTACACCTTC. Translated: CASREIYGYTF.

This sequence joins TRBV4-1 and TRBJ1-5; 7 bases match TRBD1. With 5 bases clipped from V and 1 base from J, the junction kept 5 bases outside the gene matches. CDR3 size: 15 residues. Germline CDR1 is MGHRA and CDR2 is YSYEKL. The CDR3 coding sequence is TGCGCCAGCAGCGCGGGACAGCAGAGCAATCAGCCCCAGCATTTT. Translated, it gives CASSAGQQSNQPQHF.

The chain carries TRBV7-6 and TRBJ1-4, with TRBD1 matching over 7 bases. With V trimmed by 5 bases and J by 5 bases, 5 bases remained unmatched. CDR1 and CDR2 from the germline V gene are SGHVS and FNYEAQ. This CDR3 contains 14 residues. The CDR3 coding sequence is TGTGCCAGCAGCATAGGGACAGAGAATGAAAAACTGTTTTTT. It translates to CASSIGTENEKLFF.

The CDR3 DNA reads as TGCAGCGTCTCCCAGGGCACAGATACGCAGTATTTT. Its translation is CSVSQGTDTQYF. The chain uses TRBV29-1 and TRBJ2-3, with D unclear. Trimming removed 6 bases at V and 1 base at J, with 8 bases between. Germline values: CDR1 SQVTM, CDR2 ANQGSEA. This CDR3 region has 12 residues.

J is TRBJ1-1 and V is TRBV9; TRBD1 matches at 9 bases. The V gene's germline CDR1 is SGDLS and CDR2 YYNGEE. With 4 bases clipped from V and 0 bases from J, the junction kept 10 bases outside the gene matches. The CDR3 is 17 amino acids. The CDR3 here is CASSLTGTGPMNTEAFF. In DNA form, the CDR3 reads TGTGCCAGCAGCCTAACCGGGACAGGGCCCATGAACACTGAAGCTTTCTTT.

This clone has a single count. J is TRBJ1-4 and V is TRBV7-2; the D gene is possibly TRBD1 (6 bases). In germline, CDR1 is SGHTA, CDR2 FQGNSA. V lost 1 base to trimming and J lost 7 bases, with 13 bases between them. This CDR3 is built from 15 residues. CDR3 bases: TGTGCCAGCAGCTTAGAAGCCAGGGGTATTGAAAAACTGTTTTTT. Translating it yields CASSLEARGIEKLFF.

V and J are TRBV4-3 and TRBJ2-5; D might be TRBD1 (6 bases). V was clipped by 1 base and J by 3 bases, with 9 bases between them. Germline CDR1 reads LGHNA; CDR2 reads YSLEER. This CDR3 comprises 14 residues. CDR3 sequence (DNA): TGCGCCAGCAGCCAAGGGACAGAAAAAGAGACCCAGTACTTC. Its protein product is CASSQGTEKETQYF.

Points on this clone: Different DNA sequences within this sample yield the same CDR3. The genes are TRBV5-4 and TRBJ2-5; TRBD2 might be the D (7 bases). The CDR3 consists of 13 residues. Germline V CDR1 and CDR2: SGHNT, YYREEE (reference sequence). V shed 4 bases and J shed 4 bases, with 11 bases lying between them. The CDR3 spells CASSTGGLETQYF. CDR3 coding DNA: TGTGCCAGCAGCACCGGGGGGCTAGAGACCCAGTACTTC.

The chain is built from TRBV15 and TRBJ2-7; D remains unclear. There are 13 residues in the CDR3. Per the germline V gene, CDR1 is LNHNV and CDR2 is YYDKDF (reference sequence). Trimming shortened V by 0 bases and J by 3 bases, and 6 bases separated the two germline ends. The CDR3 is CATSRDPGYEQYV. CDR3 coding DNA: TGTGCCACCAGCAGAGATCCAGGCTACGAGCAGTACGTC.

The genes are TRBV6-1 and TRBJ1-6, with TRBD1 matching 10 bases. CDR1 is MNHNS and CDR2 is SASEGT in the germline V gene. The CDR3 has 14 residues. J gave up 11 bases and V 5 bases, and 6 bases lay outside the gene matches. CDR3 protein: CASSSGTGVTPLHF. CDR3 DNA sequence: TGTGCCAGCAGTTCCGGGACAGGGGTAACACCCCTCCACTTT.

The V and J genes are TRBV18 and TRBJ1-2; D unclear. CDR1 KGHSH and CDR2 LQKENI come from the germline V gene. Trimming took off 6 bases at V and 2 bases at J, with 13 bases between the two ends. CDR3 length: 14 amino acids. In DNA form, the CDR3 reads TGTGCCAGCTCGGGAGGATCGTGGAACTATGGCTACACCTTC. Its translation: CASSGGSWNYGYTF.

This clone appeared once. The chain joins TRBV5-1 to TRBJ2-1; D is perhaps TRBD2 (6 bases). This CDR3 spans 15 amino acids. CDR1 is SGHRS and CDR2 is YFSETQ in the germline V gene. With 4 bases removed from V and 6 bases from J, the gap between germline ends came to 17 bases. CDR3 nucleotide sequence: TGCGCCAGCAGCCCCTCGGCGGGGCCGGGCAATGAGCAGTTCTTC. Its translation is CASSPSAGPGNEQFF.

The rearrangement joins TRBV2 to TRBJ1-2; the match to TRBD1 covers 7 bases. This CDR3 comprises 16 residues. CDR1 is SNHLY, CDR2 FYNNEI, per germline. V lost 0 bases to trimming and J lost 1 base; unmatched junction nucleotides: 5. In DNA, the CDR3 is TGTGCCAGCAGTGAAGCGCGAGGGGGCGTTAACTATGGCTACACCTTC. Encoded protein: CASSEARGGVNYGYTF.

This clone came up a few times. The chain recombines TRBV7-2 with TRBJ2-3; no clear D gene. CDR1 SGHTA and CDR2 FQGNSA come from the germline V gene. The CDR3 length is 16 residues. Trimming took off 1 base at V and 0 bases at J, with 11 bases between the two ends. The CDR3 DNA reads TGTGCCAGCAGCTTAGTAGCTTCCACTAGCACAGATACGCAGTATTTT. As protein: CASSLVASTSTDTQYF.

The CDR3 coding sequence is TGTGCCAGCAGCTTAGGCAGGGCGGGGAGCACTGAAGCTTTCTTT. It yields the protein CASSLGRAGSTEAFF. V usage is TRBV7-2 and J usage is TRBJ1-1; TRBD1 is a possible D gene (5 bases). Germline V lookup: CDR1 SGHTA, CDR2 FQGNSA. This CDR3 contains 15 residues. Trimming left V 1 base short and J 4 bases short, with 13 bases between.